The next 27 T cell receptor beta chains were all read from a single sample in a study of breast tumors, draining lymph nodes, adjacent tissues. The lymph nodes were axillary draining lymph nodes from breast cancer patients. TCRdb re-called the multiplex PCR reads through MiXCR, storing one row per CDR3 protein. The table has roughly 80,000 distinct CDR3 sequences, approximately 20% seen once. The sample comprised axillary lymph node tissue. The receptors derive from a female donor with breast cancer. Some clones in this sample may be carry-over from other donors' samples.

V and J are TRBV10-3 and TRBJ1-5, with 10 bases matching TRBD1. The CDR3 is 14 amino acids. Trimming cost V 3 bases and J 6 bases; bases outside gene matches: 2. Germline CDR1 is ENHRY and CDR2 is SYGVKD. The CDR3 DNA reads as TGTGCCATCAGTGATAGGACAGGGGGTCAGCCCCAGCATTTT. Translated, it gives CAISDRTGGQPQHF.

In regard to this clonotype: A read error may explain this, as a much larger clone is one base away. The chain recombines TRBV11-2 with TRBJ1-2; D gene ambiguous. Germline assignment: CDR1 SGHAT and CDR2 FQNNGV. The CDR3 totals 13 residues. The CDR3: CAGSFNGLYGYTF. The CDR3 bases are TGTGCCGGCAGCTTTAATGGCCTCTATGGCTACACCTTC.

The chain joins TRBV4-1 to TRBJ1-5; D gene unclear. The CDR3 runs 14 residues. Germline CDR1 and CDR2: MGHRA and YSYEKL. Trimming removed 0 bases from V and 6 bases from J, with 9 bases in between. The CDR3 DNA reads TGCGCCAGCAGCCAAGAAATGGGTTTTCAGCCCCAGCATTTT. Amino acids: CASSQEMGFQPQHF.

In this sample, this clonotype turned up many times. The chain joins TRBV7-2 to TRBJ2-1, with D unresolved. Germline V CDR1 and CDR2: SGHTA, FQGNSA. With 5 bases removed from V and 8 bases from J, the gap between germline ends came to 16 bases. The CDR3 runs to 14 residues. Written as DNA, the CDR3 is TGTGCCAGCAGCCCCCCCCCCTCTGTGCATGAGCAGTTCTTC. Protein product: CASSPPPSVHEQFF.

This clonotype was picked up many times. The chain carries TRBV5-1 and TRBJ2-1; weak D call: TRBD1 (5 bases). This CDR3 has 15 residues. V lost 3 bases, J lost 0 bases, and 10 bases lay in between. Germline V gene sequence: CDR1 SGHRS, CDR2 YFSETQ. The CDR3 sequence is CASSSQGTSYNEQFF. CDR3 bases: TGCGCCAGCAGCTCTCAGGGTACCTCCTACAATGAGCAGTTCTTC. The whole variable domain, remainder taken from reference TRBV5-1 and TRBJ2-1, is KAGVTQTPRYLIKTRGQQVTLSCSPISGHRSVSWYQQTPGQGLQFLFEYFSETQRNKGNFPGRFSGRQFSNSRSEMNVSTLELGDSALYLCASSSQGTSYNEQFFGPGTRLTVL.

This clonotype has ten or more counts. In DNA, the CDR3 is TGTGCCAGCAGCTTACATAGAGATGAGCAGTTCTTC. Encoded protein: CASSLHRDEQFF. The chain is built from TRBV7-9 and TRBJ2-1; no clear D gene. Germline V gene data show CDR1 as SEHNR and CDR2 as FQNEAQ (reference sequence). V was cut by 2 bases and J by 8 bases, with 7 bases left in between. This CDR3 contains 12 residues.

This clonotype was recorded at least ten times. V gene TRBV4-3 combines with J gene TRBJ2-7; TRBD2 might be the D (6 bases). Germline V gene lookup returns CDR1 LGHNA and CDR2 YSLEER. V lost 4 bases, J lost 2 bases, and 15 bases lay in between. This CDR3 region has 15 residues. The CDR3 nucleotides are TGCGCCAGCAGCCGGGCGGCTAGCGAAGCCTACGAGCAGTACTTC. Protein product: CASSRAASEAYEQYF.

This clonotype showed up many times. The chain has TRBV20-1 and TRBJ2-2, with D possibly being TRBD2 (6 bases). Germline V gene sequence: CDR1 DFQATT, CDR2 SNEGSKA (reference sequence). The length of the CDR3 is 15 residues. Trimming removed 0 bases at V and 5 bases at J, with 13 bases between. CDR3 sequence: CSARDLGLETGELFF. The CDR3 DNA reads as TGCAGTGCTAGAGATCTGGGACTGGAGACCGGGGAGCTGTTTTTT.

The chain couples TRBV5-1 to TRBJ2-1; D possibly matches TRBD1 or TRBD2 (5 bases each). V lost 0 bases and J 0 bases, leaving 28 bases between the germline ends. This CDR3 has 22 amino acids. Germline V lookup: CDR1 SGHRS, CDR2 YFSETQ. The CDR3 DNA follows: TGCGCCAGCAGCTTGGGAGGGGCCCTATCCGGGCCATTTCTTAGCTCCTACAATGAGCAGTTCTTC. Translated: CASSLGGALSGPFLSSYNEQFF.

To note about this clonotype: This may be a read error: a much more frequent sequence differs by one nucleotide. This chain joins TRBV6-2 or TRBV6-3 and TRBJ1-6; D gene unclear. This CDR3 region has 15 residues. Looked up from germline, CDR1 is MNHEY and CDR2 is SVGEGT. The CDR3 nucleotides are TGTGCCAACAGTTACGGGAGGGTCCGTAATTCACCCCTCCACTTT. This gives the protein CANSYGRVRNSPLHF.

The chain's CDR3 is CASSSTSGRRVTGELFF. CDR3 coding DNA: TGTGCCAGCAGCTCGACTAGCGGGAGGCGGGTCACCGGGGAGCTGTTTTTT. V usage is TRBV11-2 and J usage is TRBJ2-2; 13 nucleotides match TRBD2. The CDR3 is 17 residues long. Germline CDR1 and CDR2: SGHAT and FQNNGV. Trimming at V came to 4 bases and at J to 4 bases, leaving 6 bases not matched to a gene.

This clonotype was picked up many times. The J gene is TRBJ2-1, the V gene TRBV6-6; TRBD2 matches at 8 bases. Germline CDR1 is MNHNY and CDR2 is SVGAGI (reference sequence). The CDR3 length is 17 residues. V was clipped by 2 bases and J by 4 bases; unmatched bases: 10. The CDR3 DNA reads TGTGCCAGCAGTTACCCCTCGGGAGGGTCGAGATACAATGAGCAGTTCTTC. It translates to CASSYPSGGSRYNEQFF.

The table lists this clonotype with many counts. This chain connects TRBV7-9 to TRBJ2-1; unclear D gene. Germline-derived CDR1 and CDR2 are SEHNR and FQNEAQ (reference sequence). The germline V and J ends were trimmed by 0 bases and 15 bases, with 12 bases remaining between them. The CDR3 contains 12 residues. In DNA, the CDR3 is TGTGCCAGCAGCTTAGCGTCGGGCACGGGGTTCTTC. It codes for CASSLASGTGFF.

A word on this clonotype: Possible read error: a much larger clone is one base away. The CDR3 does not end in the conserved phenylalanine or tryptophan, so this is likely a read error. This rearrangement joins TRBV6-2 or TRBV6-3 to TRBJ2-7, with 9 bases fitting TRBD2. There are 15 residues in the CDR3. The trim removed 5 bases at V and 2 bases at J, leaving 7 bases unmatched. The germline V gene has CDR1 MNHEY and CDR2 SVGEGT. DNA of the CDR3: TGTGCCAGCAGTGGAGCTTCTAGCGGGACCTACGAGCAGTACCTC. Its protein is CASSGASSGTYEQYL.

This clonotype was recorded many times. The rearrangement uses TRBV20-1 and TRBJ1-4; TRBD1 aligns across 11 bases. The J segment lost 13 bases and the V segment lost 6 bases, leaving 4 bases of the junction unmatched. CDR3 length: 11 residues. Germline CDR1 reads DFQATT; CDR2 reads SNEGSKA (reference sequence). CDR3 sequence: CSARTGGVLFF. Here the CDR3 DNA reads TGCAGTGCAAGGACAGGGGGCGTACTGTTTTTT.

The sample holds many counts of this clonotype. This sequence joins TRBV7-9 and TRBJ1-2, with 8 bases lining up with TRBD1. Germline loops: CDR1 SEHNR, CDR2 FQNEAQ (reference sequence). Trimming removed 5 bases from V and 7 bases from J; junction bases left unmatched: 6. The CDR3 is made up of 13 amino acids. The CDR3 coding sequence is TGTGCCAGCAGCGCCGGACAGGGAGTTGGCTACACCTTC. It specifies CASSAGQGVGYTF.

This clonotype showed up many times. This rearrangement joins TRBV11-3 to TRBJ2-7; the D gene is possibly TRBD2 (5 bases). There are 12 residues in the CDR3. Looked up from germline, CDR1 is SGHNT and CDR2 is YENEEA. V was trimmed by 4 bases and J by 7 bases, leaving 11 bases between them. The CDR3 reads CASSSGWAEQYF. CDR3 nucleotide sequence: TGTGCCAGCAGCTCGGGGTGGGCGGAGCAGTACTTC.

This clonotype occurred many times. V gene TRBV6-1 combines with J gene TRBJ2-7, with TRBD1 matching 7 bases. The CDR3 contains 16 residues. CDR1 is MNHNS, CDR2 SASEGT, per germline. V dropped 4 bases and J dropped 0; count of bases not matched to a gene: 9. The DNA for the CDR3 is TGTGCCAGCAGTGGGAGACAGGGAATTAGCTCCTACGAGCAGTACTTC. It codes for CASSGRQGISSYEQYF.

About this clonotype: An end of the junction does not agree with germline; a read error may underlie this. This chain joins TRBV11-1 and TRBJ1-4, with 9 bases fitting TRBD1. This CDR3 comprises 13 residues. Germline CDR1 reads SGHAT; CDR2 reads FQDESV (reference sequence). The CDR3 region is CASSRDRDEELFF. The CDR3, as DNA: TGTGCCAGCAGCCGGGACAGGGATGAAGAACTGTTTTTT. Using reference TRBV11-1 and TRBJ1-4 for the parts outside the CDR3, the full variable domain is EAEVAQSPRYKITEKSQAVAFWCDPISGHATLYWYRQILGQGPELLVQFQDESVVDDSQLPKDRFSAERLKGVDSTLKIQPAELGDSAMYLCASSRDRDEELFFGSGTQLSVL.

As to this clonotype: A read error may explain this, as a much larger clone is one base away. The V and J genes are TRBV5-8 and TRBJ1-2, with a weak D call TRBD1 (6 bases). The V and J ends lost 0 bases and 8 bases respectively, with 14 bases between them. The CDR3 is 14 residues long. Germline V gene lookup returns CDR1 SGHTS and CDR2 YDEGEE. The CDR3 DNA is TGTGCCAGCAGCTTGGTCGCCGGGGGGCTCGGCTACACCTTC. It specifies CASSLVAGGLGYTF.

This clonotype was seen repeatedly, ten times or more. J is TRBJ2-1 and V is TRBV15; D is unclear. Germline loops: CDR1 LNHNV, CDR2 YYDKDF (reference sequence). V dropped 4 bases and J dropped 0 bases, with 10 bases sitting between them. The CDR3 contains 15 residues. CDR3 DNA: TGTGCCACCAGCAAAGAGTTCGGCTCCTACAATGAGCAGTTCTTC. As protein: CATSKEFGSYNEQFF.

Turning to this clonotype: This may arise from a read error, as a much more abundant clone is one base away. The V gene is TRBV6-2 or TRBV6-3, the J gene TRBJ2-5; a weak D match, TRBD1 (5 bases). The CDR3 sequence is 12 residues long. Germline CDR1 MNHEY, CDR2 SVGEGT. CDR3 sequence (DNA): TGTGCCAGCAGTTGGGGCCCAGAGACCCACTACTTC. Translating gives CASSWGPETHYF.

Turning to this clonotype: A much larger clone is a single base away; this may be a read error. This rearrangement joins TRBV20-1 to TRBJ2-7; the match to TRBD2 covers 10 bases. Germline CDR1 and CDR2: DFQATT and SNEGSKA (reference sequence). This CDR3 comprises 15 residues. The CDR3 nucleotides read TGCAGTGCGGATCTAGCGGGAGTGGCCTCCTACGGGCAGTACTTC. Translating gives CSADLAGVASYGQYF.

The genes are TRBV29-1 and TRBJ1-1, with D perhaps matching TRBD1 (6 bases). The CDR3 covers 12 residues. V lost 7 bases, J lost 1 base, and 10 bases lay in between. Germline CDR1 reads SQVTM; CDR2 reads ANQGSEA. In DNA form, the CDR3 reads TGCAGCGCCGGACAGACGAACACTGAAGCTTTCTTT. This translates into CSAGQTNTEAFF.

In its sample, this clonotype was seen many times. CDR3 amino acids: CASSPRTGGVGYTF. The CDR3 DNA follows: TGTGCCAGTAGTCCAAGGACAGGGGGCGTGGGCTACACCTTC. V is TRBV19 and J is TRBJ1-2; 11 positions agree with TRBD1. The CDR3 consists of 14 residues. The germline CDR1 and CDR2 sequences are LNHDA and SQIVND (reference sequence). Trimming cost V 5 bases and J 8 bases; bases outside gene matches: 7.

The sample holds many counts of this clonotype. The J gene is TRBJ2-3, the V gene TRBV4-2; a possible D gene is TRBD2 (6 bases). The CDR3 length is 16 residues. V was trimmed by 0 bases and J by 6 bases, leaving 16 bases between them. In germline, CDR1 is LGHNA, CDR2 YNFKEQ. The CDR3 sequence: CASSQDVGFSGDTQYF. CDR3 DNA sequence: TGTGCCAGCAGCCAAGATGTAGGGTTCAGCGGGGATACGCAGTATTTT.

This clonotype appeared many times. The J gene is TRBJ1-6, the V gene TRBV7-9, with 7 bases fitting TRBD1. CDR1 and CDR2 (germline): SEHNR, FQNEAQ (reference sequence). The CDR3 has 15 amino acids. Germline trimming cut 5 bases from V and 7 bases from J; bases unmatched to any gene: 8. The CDR3 nucleotides read TGTGCCAGCAGCCAGGGGGGAATAGAAAATTCACCCCTCCACTTT. Protein product: CASSQGGIENSPLHF. Filled out from reference TRBV7-9 and TRBJ1-6, the complete variable domain reads DTGVSQNPRHKITKRGQNVTFRCDPISEHNRLYWYRQTLGQGPEFLTYFQNEAQLEKSRLLSDRFSAERPKGSFSTLEIQRTEQGDSAMYLCASSQGGIENSPLHFGNGTRLTVT.